What follows are 30 T cell receptor beta chains derived from one specimen sequenced in a study of T-cell reconstitution after alpha-beta-depleted transplantation in children. The library targeted TCRbeta and was prepared with unique molecular identifiers. TCRdb re-called the PCR reads with MiXCR, one entry per CDR3 protein. The table has about 540,000 distinct CDR3 sequences, around 16% seen once; the top ten hold 3% to 4%. Material: PBMCs from the stem cell graft donor, obtained from the stem cell graft. All receptors come from a human donor who donated a stem cell graft to a child with acute lymphoblastic leukemia.

This clonotype was counted only a few times. The CDR3 spells CSMTPTLYNEQFF. CDR3 DNA sequence: TGCAGTATGACCCCGACCCTTTACAATGAGCAGTTCTTC. This chain connects TRBV29-1 to TRBJ2-1, with D unclear. The CDR3 loop spans 13 amino acids. Germline lookup yields CDR1 SQVTM and CDR2 ANQGSEA.

This clonotype appeared a few times. The chain uses TRBV12-3 or TRBV12-4 and TRBJ2-2; D unresolved. The CDR3 covers 10 residues. The V end was cut by 5 bases, the J end by 8 bases, with 3 bases between. The CDR3: CASSHGELFF. The CDR3 DNA sequence: TGTGCCAGCAGTCATGGGGAGCTGTTTTTT.

The chain combines TRBV5-1 with TRBJ1-4, with D uncertain. The germline V gene encodes CDR1 SGHRS and CDR2 YFSETQ. The CDR3 runs 12 residues. The V end was cut by 3 bases, the J end by 7 bases, with 7 bases between. The CDR3 loop reads CASSYDFEKLFF. DNA of the CDR3: TGCGCCAGCAGCTATGACTTTGAAAAACTGTTTTTT. Full variable domain (remainder filled in from reference TRBV5-1 and TRBJ1-4): KAGVTQTPRYLIKTRGQQVTLSCSPISGHRSVSWYQQTPGQGLQFLFEYFSETQRNKGNFPGRFSGRQFSNSRSEMNVSTLELGDSALYLCASSYDFEKLFFGSGTQLSVL.

This clonotype came up a few times. The germline gene is not matched at one end of the junction; a read error may be the cause. This sequence joins TRBV7-6 and TRBJ2-7; 10 bases agree with TRBD2. The CDR3 is 16 amino acids. The germline V gene has CDR1 SGHVS and CDR2 FNYEAQ. The CDR3 reads CASSPRLQREGYEQYF. The CDR3 DNA is TGTGCTAGCAGCCCCCGATTACAGCGGGAGGGCTACGAGCAGTACTTC. Full variable domain (outside the CDR3, taken from reference TRBV7-6 and TRBJ2-7): GAGVSQSPRYKVTKRGQDVALRCDPISGHVSLYWYRQALGQGPEFLTYFNYEAQQDKSGLPNDRFSAERPEGSISTLTIQRTEQRDSAMYRCASSPRLQREGYEQYFGPGTRLTVT.

This clonotype turned up a few times. The chain recombines TRBV10-3 with TRBJ2-1; no reliable D call. This CDR3 spans 12 amino acids. Germline V gene lookup returns CDR1 ENHRY and CDR2 SYGVKD. Trimming took off 3 bases at V and 8 bases at J, with 8 bases between the two ends. The CDR3 region is CAISDSLDEQFF. The CDR3 DNA reads TGTGCCATCAGTGATTCTCTCGATGAGCAGTTCTTC.

V gene TRBV12-3 or TRBV12-4 combines with J gene TRBJ1-6; 8 bases line up with TRBD1. This CDR3 comprises 15 residues. Losses at the gene ends were 7 bases for V and 9 bases for J; bases not matched to a gene: 11. CDR3: CASTGTGGFFSPLHF. DNA for the CDR3: TGTGCCAGCACCGGGACAGGAGGATTCTTTTCACCCCTCCACTTT.

The V gene is TRBV20-1, the J gene TRBJ1-2; 7 positions match TRBD1. The CDR3 is made up of 16 amino acids. Looked up from germline, CDR1 is DFQATT and CDR2 is SNEGSKA (reference sequence). V shed 5 bases, J shed 4 bases, and the junction held 16 bases outside the gene matches. CDR3 coding DNA: TGCAGTGCTCCTCCGGGACAGATCGTCTTTATCTATGGCTACACCTTC. It is translated as CSAPPGQIVFIYGYTF.

This clonotype was seen many times. The rearrangement links TRBV6-4 to TRBJ2-2; 8 nucleotides align to TRBD2. The CDR3 is 15 residues long. Germline CDR1 MRHNA, CDR2 SNTAGT. With V trimmed by 5 bases and J by 3 bases, 5 bases remained unmatched. The CDR3 DNA reads as TGTGCCAGCAGTCCTGGGACTAGAGACACCGGGGAGCTGTTTTTT. The encoded protein is CASSPGTRDTGELFF.

This chain uses TRBV5-1 with TRBJ1-2; unclear D gene. Germline assignment: CDR1 SGHRS and CDR2 YFSETQ. Between the trimmed V and J ends, which lost 4 bases and 1 base, there was a span of 11 bases. This CDR3 is 14 amino acids long. The CDR3 here is CASSPLDFNYGYTF. The CDR3 bases are TGCGCCAGCAGCCCGCTGGACTTTAACTATGGCTACACCTTC.

The rearrangement joins TRBV10-3 to TRBJ2-2; TRBD2 matches 12 bases. Germline CDR1 ENHRY, CDR2 SYGVKD. V lost 6 bases and J lost 6; bases outside the gene matches: 2. The CDR3 runs to 14 residues. CDR3 sequence: CAIRTSGSAGELFF. As DNA, the CDR3 is TGTGCCATCAGGACTAGCGGGAGCGCCGGGGAGCTGTTTTTT.

The J gene is TRBJ1-4, the V gene TRBV5-5; the D is unclear. The germline V gene has CDR1 SGHKS and CDR2 YYEKEE (reference sequence). The V and J ends lost 3 bases and 5 bases respectively, with 11 bases between them. This CDR3 has 14 residues. In DNA form, the CDR3 reads TGTGCCAGCAGCTCGACACGGTGGAATGAAAAACTGTTTTTT. Translation gives CASSSTRWNEKLFF.

The CDR3 bases are TGTGCCAGCAGCCAAGTTACAGGGGGGAACTACGAGCAGTACTTC. The encoded protein is CASSQVTGGNYEQYF. The rearrangement links TRBV3-1 to TRBJ2-7; 8 nucleotides line up with TRBD1. The CDR3 is 15 residues long. J gave up 3 bases and V 1 base, and 5 bases lay outside the gene matches. Per germline, CDR1 LGHDT and CDR2 YNNKEL (reference sequence).

This clonotype appeared a few times. The CDR3 DNA reads as TGTGCCAGCAGCCAAGTACCGGGACAGGGGGCTATACCCATCAATCAGCCCCAGCATTTT. Protein: CASSQVPGQGAIPINQPQHF. The rearrangement uses TRBV14 and TRBJ1-5; 12 nucleotides line up with TRBD1. The CDR3 covers 20 residues. Germline assignment: CDR1 SGHDN and CDR2 FVKESK. Germline trimming cut 1 base from V and 3 bases from J; bases unmatched to any gene: 13.

The chain employs TRBV7-9 and TRBJ1-2; D unclear. Trimming removed 1 base at V and 4 bases at J, with 10 bases between. The CDR3 contains 14 residues. Germline CDR1 and CDR2: SEHNR and FQNEAQ (reference sequence). The CDR3 region is CASSLEANLYGYTF. CDR3 nucleotides: TGTGCCAGCAGCTTAGAGGCAAACCTCTATGGCTACACCTTC.

This clonotype was detected a few times. The rearrangement joins TRBV6-5 to TRBJ1-5, with unresolved D. There are 15 residues in the CDR3. V gave up 4 bases and J gave up 5 bases, with 15 bases separating them. From germline, CDR1 is MNHEY and CDR2 SVGAGI. The CDR3 nucleotides are TGTGCCAGCAGTTTGTGGAGCTCTTCTGATCAGCCCCAGCATTTT. Its protein product is CASSLWSSSDQPQHF.

This clonotype has only a few counts. V usage is TRBV4-1 and J usage is TRBJ1-3; possible D gene TRBD1, 5 bases. The germline V gene has CDR1 MGHRA and CDR2 YSYEKL. The CDR3 contains 16 residues. V was shortened by 3 bases and J by 4 bases, with 16 bases between the two germline ends. The CDR3, as DNA: TGCGCCAGCAGCCAGGGTCCAGGGCATACAGGAAACACCATATATTTT. It specifies CASSQGPGHTGNTIYF.

This clonotype was counted a few times. The genes are TRBV27 and TRBJ1-4, with unresolved D. With 0 bases removed from V and 8 bases from J, the gap between germline ends came to 10 bases. The germline CDR1 and CDR2 sequences are MNHEY and SMNVEV (reference sequence). The CDR3 sequence is 14 residues long. The CDR3 nucleotides read TGTGCCAGCAGTTTATCCCTACCGGGGGAAAAACTGTTTTTT. Protein product: CASSLSLPGEKLFF.

This rearrangement joins TRBV9 to TRBJ2-1; 7 bases fit TRBD1. The CDR3 length is 16 residues. Germline loops: CDR1 SGDLS, CDR2 YYNGEE. The ends lost 1 base at V and 0 bases at J; junction bases unmatched: 4. The CDR3 bases are TGTGCCAGCAGCGTATCGGGGACAGCCTCCTACAATGAGCAGTTCTTC. Residues: CASSVSGTASYNEQFF.

This clonotype was seen ten or more times. The genes are TRBV7-2 and TRBJ2-4, with 8 nucleotides matching TRBD2. From germline, CDR1 is SGHTA and CDR2 FQGNSA. Trimming at V came to 2 bases and at J to 4 bases, leaving 1 base not matched to a gene. CDR3 size: 14 residues. CDR3 bases: TGTGCCAGCAGCTTAATAGCGGGAAAAAACATTCAGTACTTC. Protein: CASSLIAGKNIQYF.

This rearrangement joins TRBV7-8 to TRBJ2-1, with D unclear. In germline, CDR1 is SGHVS, CDR2 FQNEAQ. This CDR3 spans 15 amino acids. V was trimmed by 2 bases and J by 4 bases, leaving 12 bases between them. The CDR3 protein is CASSLSRTLYNEQFF. CDR3 bases: TGTGCCAGCAGCTTAAGCCGGACCCTTTACAATGAGCAGTTCTTC.

A note on this clonotype: With a much larger clone just one base away, this may be a read error. The CDR3 loop reads CASSLAGALTDAFF. The CDR3 DNA follows: TGCGCCAGCAGCTTGGCTGGGGCCCTGACTGACGCTTTCTTT. V is TRBV5-1 and J is TRBJ1-1; tentatively, D is TRBD1 (5 bases). Germline loops: CDR1 SGHRS, CDR2 YFSETQ. The CDR3 is 14 amino acids. The full variable domain, with the rest looked up from reference TRBV5-1 and TRBJ1-1, is KAGVTQTPRYLIKTRGQQVTLSCSPISGHRSVSWYQQTPGQGLQFLFEYFSETQRNKGNFPGRFSGRQFSNSRSEMNVSTLELGDSALYLCASSLAGALTDAFFGQGTRLTVV.

The rearrangement uses TRBV5-1 and TRBJ2-3; 10 nucleotides match TRBD2. Germline CDR1 SGHRS, CDR2 YFSETQ. This CDR3 has 15 amino acids. Unmatched junction bases numbered 3, after V lost 2 bases and J lost 3 bases. The CDR3 DNA reads TGCGCCAGCAGCTTCCTAGCGGGAGAAACAGATACGCAGTATTTT. This sequence encodes CASSFLAGETDTQYF.

The CDR3 reads CASSLNRISYEQYF. The CDR3 nucleotides are TGTGCCAGCAGCTTAAACAGGATTAGCTACGAGCAGTACTTC. The J gene is TRBJ2-7, the V gene TRBV7-6; maybe TRBD1 (5 bases). Trimming pared 2 bases from V and 3 bases from J, leaving 11 bases between. Per germline, CDR1 SGHVS and CDR2 FNYEAQ. The CDR3 spans 14 residues. The full variable domain, its missing parts supplied by reference TRBV7-6 and TRBJ2-7, is GAGVSQSPRYKVTKRGQDVALRCDPISGHVSLYWYRQALGQGPEFLTYFNYEAQQDKSGLPNDRFSAERPEGSISTLTIQRTEQRDSAMYRCASSLNRISYEQYFGPGTRLTVT.

This clonotype was counted a few times. The J gene is TRBJ2-1, the V gene TRBV4-1; 9 bases match TRBD1. Trimming at V came to 4 bases and at J to 8 bases, leaving 6 bases not matched to a gene. The CDR3 runs 14 residues. CDR1 is MGHRA, CDR2 YSYEKL, per germline. The CDR3 loop is CASSLGTGHDEQFF. Written as DNA, the CDR3 is TGCGCCAGCAGCCTTGGGACAGGGCATGATGAGCAGTTCTTC.

CDR3 DNA sequence: TGTGCCAGCAGCTTGTCCCAGGCGGGGTTAGATACGCAGTATTTT. Its translation is CASSLSQAGLDTQYF. V gene TRBV7-6 combines with J gene TRBJ2-3; possible D gene TRBD2, 6 bases. Between the trimmed V and J ends, which lost 3 bases and 5 bases, there was a span of 15 bases. Germline CDR1 reads SGHVS; CDR2 reads FNYEAQ. This CDR3 spans 15 amino acids.

The CDR3, as DNA: TGTGCCAGCAGTCCCAAGAGGGGGCAGGGACAGCCCCAGCATTTT. It specifies CASSPKRGQGQPQHF. V is TRBV12-3 or TRBV12-4 and J is TRBJ1-5; 7 bases match TRBD1. CDR3 length equals 15 residues. J gave up 7 bases and V 5 bases, and 11 bases lay outside the gene matches.

This sequence joins TRBV12-3 or TRBV12-4 and TRBJ2-1; tentative D call: TRBD2 (6 bases). The V end was cut by 0 bases, the J end by 6 bases, with 9 bases between. The CDR3 extends over 14 amino acids. The CDR3 sequence: CASSLAPAGNEQFF. The CDR3 region has the DNA TGTGCCAGCAGTTTAGCCCCAGCGGGCAATGAGCAGTTCTTC.

The V and J genes are TRBV7-9 and TRBJ1-6, with 9 nucleotides matching TRBD1. The CDR3 has 13 residues. V was clipped by 6 bases and J by 9 bases; unmatched bases: 3. From germline, CDR1 is SEHNR and CDR2 FQNEAQ (reference sequence). The CDR3 spells CASSGTGTSPLHF. The CDR3 DNA reads TGTGCCAGCAGTGGGACAGGGACTTCACCCCTCCACTTT.

This clonotype turned up a few times. The rearrangement uses TRBV6-5 and TRBJ2-7; 12 bases are a match to TRBD2. This CDR3 is 18 amino acids long. Germline assignment: CDR1 MNHEY and CDR2 SVGAGI. J gave up 3 bases and V 6 bases, and 15 bases lay outside the gene matches. The CDR3 DNA reads as TGTGCCAGCAGCCCCCAGGCTAGCGGGAGGGCCCGAGGCTACGAGCAGTACTTC. Amino acids: CASSPQASGRARGYEQYF.

This chain joins TRBV20-1 and TRBJ2-5; D is unclear. With 3 bases removed from V and 5 bases from J, the gap between germline ends came to 13 bases. The CDR3 spans 13 residues. Germline V gives CDR1 DFQATT, CDR2 SNEGSKA (reference sequence). In DNA, the CDR3 is TGCAGTGCTAGTCCGGTCTCTCAGGAGACCCAGTACTTC. It specifies CSASPVSQETQYF.